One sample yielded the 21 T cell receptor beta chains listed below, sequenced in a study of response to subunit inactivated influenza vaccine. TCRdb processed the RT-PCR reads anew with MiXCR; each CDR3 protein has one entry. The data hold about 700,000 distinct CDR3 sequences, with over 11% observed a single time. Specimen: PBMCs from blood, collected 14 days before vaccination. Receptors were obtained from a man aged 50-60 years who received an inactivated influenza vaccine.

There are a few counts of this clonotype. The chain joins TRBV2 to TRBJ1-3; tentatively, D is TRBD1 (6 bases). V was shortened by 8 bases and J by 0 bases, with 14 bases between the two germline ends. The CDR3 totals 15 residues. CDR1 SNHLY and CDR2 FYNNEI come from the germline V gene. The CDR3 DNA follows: TGTGCCAGCGCCCGACAGGCCCTCTCTGGAAACACCATATATTTT. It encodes CASARQALSGNTIYF.

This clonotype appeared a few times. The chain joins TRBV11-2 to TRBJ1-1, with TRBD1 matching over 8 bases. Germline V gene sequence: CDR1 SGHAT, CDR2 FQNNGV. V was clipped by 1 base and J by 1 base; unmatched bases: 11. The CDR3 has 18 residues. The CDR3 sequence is CASSLGRTGRAWNTEAFF. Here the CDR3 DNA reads TGTGCCAGCAGCTTAGGTCGGACAGGGAGAGCCTGGAACACTGAAGCTTTCTTT.

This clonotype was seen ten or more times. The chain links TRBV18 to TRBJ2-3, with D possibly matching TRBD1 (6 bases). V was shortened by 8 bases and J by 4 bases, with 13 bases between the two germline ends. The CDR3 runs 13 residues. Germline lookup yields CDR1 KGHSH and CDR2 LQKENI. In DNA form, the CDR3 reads TGTGCCAGCAGTCCACAGGGCGCAGATACGCAGTATTTT. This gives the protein CASSPQGADTQYF.

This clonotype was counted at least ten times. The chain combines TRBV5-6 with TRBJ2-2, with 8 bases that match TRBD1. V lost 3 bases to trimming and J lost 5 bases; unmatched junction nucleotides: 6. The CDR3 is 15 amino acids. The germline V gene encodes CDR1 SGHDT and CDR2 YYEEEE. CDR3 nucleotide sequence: TGTGCCAGCAGCTCGGGACAGGCAGTAACCGGGGAGCTGTTTTTT. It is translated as CASSSGQAVTGELFF. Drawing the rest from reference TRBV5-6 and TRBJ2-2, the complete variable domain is DAGVTQSPTHLIKTRGQQVTLRCSPKSGHDTVSWYQQALGQGPQFIFQYYEEEERQRGNFPDRFSGHQFPNYSSELNVNALLLGDSALYLCASSSGQAVTGELFFGEGSRLTVL.

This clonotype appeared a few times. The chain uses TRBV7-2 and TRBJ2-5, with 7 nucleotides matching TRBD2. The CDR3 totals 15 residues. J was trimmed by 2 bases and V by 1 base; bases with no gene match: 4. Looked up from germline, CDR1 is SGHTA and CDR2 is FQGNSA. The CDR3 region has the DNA TGTGCCAGCAGCTTAGTAACTAGCGAACAAGAGACCCAGTACTTC. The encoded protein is CASSLVTSEQETQYF.

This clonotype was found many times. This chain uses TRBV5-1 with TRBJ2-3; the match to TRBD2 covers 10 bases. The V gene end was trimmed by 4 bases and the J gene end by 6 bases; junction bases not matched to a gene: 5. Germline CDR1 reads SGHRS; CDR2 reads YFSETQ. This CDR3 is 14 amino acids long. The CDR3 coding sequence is TGCGCCAGCAGCCAGGGACTAGCGTACGATACGCAGTATTTT. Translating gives CASSQGLAYDTQYF.

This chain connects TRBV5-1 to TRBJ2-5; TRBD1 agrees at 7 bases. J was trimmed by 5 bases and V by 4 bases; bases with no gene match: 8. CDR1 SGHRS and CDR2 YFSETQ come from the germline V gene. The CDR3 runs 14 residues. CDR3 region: CASSAGQASETQYF. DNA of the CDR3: TGCGCCAGCAGCGCCGGACAGGCCAGCGAGACCCAGTACTTC.

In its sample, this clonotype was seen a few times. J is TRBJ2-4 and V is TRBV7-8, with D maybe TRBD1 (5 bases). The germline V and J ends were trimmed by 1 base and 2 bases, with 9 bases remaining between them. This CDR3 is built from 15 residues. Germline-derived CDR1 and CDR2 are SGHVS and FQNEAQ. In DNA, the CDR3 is TGTGCCAGCAGCTTAGGGCCAGGGTCCAAAAACATTCAGTACTTC. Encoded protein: CASSLGPGSKNIQYF.

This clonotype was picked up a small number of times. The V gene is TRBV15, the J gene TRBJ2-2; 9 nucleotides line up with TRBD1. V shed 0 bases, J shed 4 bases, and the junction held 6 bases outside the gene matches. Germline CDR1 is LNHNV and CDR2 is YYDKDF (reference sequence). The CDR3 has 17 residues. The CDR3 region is CATSRDWGQGGTGELFF. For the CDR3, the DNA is TGTGCCACCAGCAGAGATTGGGGACAGGGAGGCACCGGGGAGCTGTTTTTT. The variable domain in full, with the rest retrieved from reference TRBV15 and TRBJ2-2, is DAMVIQNPRYQVTQFGKPVTLSCSQTLNHNVMYWYQQKSSQAPKLLFHYYDKDFNNEADTPDNFQSRRPNTSFCFLDIRSPGLGDTAMYLCATSRDWGQGGTGELFFGEGSRLTVL.

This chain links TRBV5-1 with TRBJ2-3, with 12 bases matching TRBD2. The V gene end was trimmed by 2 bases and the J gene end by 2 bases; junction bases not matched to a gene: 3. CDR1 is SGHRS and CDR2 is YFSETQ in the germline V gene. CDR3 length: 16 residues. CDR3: CASSFGLAGLTDTQYF. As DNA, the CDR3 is TGCGCCAGCAGCTTCGGACTAGCGGGGCTCACAGATACGCAGTATTTT.

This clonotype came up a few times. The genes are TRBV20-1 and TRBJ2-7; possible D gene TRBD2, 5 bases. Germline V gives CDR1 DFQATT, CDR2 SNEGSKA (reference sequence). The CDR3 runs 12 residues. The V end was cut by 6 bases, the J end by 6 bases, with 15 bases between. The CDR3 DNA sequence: TGCAGTGCCGGGGAACACTGGGGCGAGCAGTACTTC. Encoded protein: CSAGEHWGEQYF.

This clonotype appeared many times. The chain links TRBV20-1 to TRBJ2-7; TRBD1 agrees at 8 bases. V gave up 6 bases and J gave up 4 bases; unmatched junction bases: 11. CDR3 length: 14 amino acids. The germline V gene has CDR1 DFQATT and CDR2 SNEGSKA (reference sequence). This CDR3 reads CSAEGFDRGYEQYF. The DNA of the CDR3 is TGCAGTGCCGAAGGATTCGACAGGGGATACGAGCAGTACTTC.

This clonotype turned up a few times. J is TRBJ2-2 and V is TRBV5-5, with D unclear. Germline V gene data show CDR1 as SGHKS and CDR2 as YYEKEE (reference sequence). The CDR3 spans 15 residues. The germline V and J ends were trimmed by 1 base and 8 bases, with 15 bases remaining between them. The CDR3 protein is CASSLHLPPAGELFF. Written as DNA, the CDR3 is TGTGCCAGCAGCTTGCACCTACCTCCCGCGGGGGAGCTGTTTTTT.

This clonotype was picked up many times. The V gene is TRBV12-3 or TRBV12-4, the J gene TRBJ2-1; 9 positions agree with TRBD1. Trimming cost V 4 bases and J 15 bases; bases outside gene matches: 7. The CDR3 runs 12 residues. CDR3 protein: CASSSGTGPPFF. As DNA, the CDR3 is TGTGCCAGCAGTTCCGGGACAGGGCCGCCGTTCTTC.

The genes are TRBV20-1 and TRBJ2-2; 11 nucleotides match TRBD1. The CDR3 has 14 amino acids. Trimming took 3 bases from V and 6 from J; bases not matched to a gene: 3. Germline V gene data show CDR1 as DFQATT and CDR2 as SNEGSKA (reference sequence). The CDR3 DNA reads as TGCAGTGCTAGTCGGACAGGGGGCGCCGGGGAGCTGTTTTTT. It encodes CSASRTGGAGELFF.

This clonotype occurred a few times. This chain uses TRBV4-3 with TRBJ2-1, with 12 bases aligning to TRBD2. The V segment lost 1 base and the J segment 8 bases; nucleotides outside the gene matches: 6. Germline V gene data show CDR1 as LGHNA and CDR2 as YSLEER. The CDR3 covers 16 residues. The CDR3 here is CASSQVRLAGEDEQFF. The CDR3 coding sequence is TGCGCCAGCAGCCAAGTAAGACTAGCGGGAGAGGATGAGCAGTTCTTC.

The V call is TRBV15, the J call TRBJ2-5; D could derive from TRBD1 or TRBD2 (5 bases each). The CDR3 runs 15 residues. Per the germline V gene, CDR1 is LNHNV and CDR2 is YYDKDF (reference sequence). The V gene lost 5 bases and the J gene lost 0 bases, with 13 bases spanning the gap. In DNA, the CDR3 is TGTGCCACCAGCGGGCTGGGGGAGTACCAAGAGACCCAGTACTTC. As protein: CATSGLGEYQETQYF.

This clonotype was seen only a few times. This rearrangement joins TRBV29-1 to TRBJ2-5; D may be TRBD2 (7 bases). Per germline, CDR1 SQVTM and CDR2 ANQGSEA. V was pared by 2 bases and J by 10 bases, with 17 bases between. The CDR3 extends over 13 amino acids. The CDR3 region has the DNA TGCAGCGTTGAAAGGGCTCCGAGGGGGGGCCAGTACTTC. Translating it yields CSVERAPRGGQYF.

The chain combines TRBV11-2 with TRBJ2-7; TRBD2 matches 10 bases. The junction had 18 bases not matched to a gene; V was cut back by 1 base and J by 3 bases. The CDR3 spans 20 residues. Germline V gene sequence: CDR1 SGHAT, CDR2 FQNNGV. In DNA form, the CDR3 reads TGTGCCAGCAGCTTAGGATCAGGGTCAGGCCTAGCGGGAGAACTCTACGAGCAGTACTTC. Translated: CASSLGSGSGLAGELYEQYF.

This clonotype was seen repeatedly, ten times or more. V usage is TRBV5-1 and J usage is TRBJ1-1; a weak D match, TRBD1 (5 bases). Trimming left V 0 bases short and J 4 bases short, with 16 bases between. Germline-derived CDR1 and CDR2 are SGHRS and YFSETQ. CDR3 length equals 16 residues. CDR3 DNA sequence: TGCGCCAGCAGCTTGGGGTCAGGACACGCGGGCACTGAAGCTTTCTTT. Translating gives CASSLGSGHAGTEAFF.

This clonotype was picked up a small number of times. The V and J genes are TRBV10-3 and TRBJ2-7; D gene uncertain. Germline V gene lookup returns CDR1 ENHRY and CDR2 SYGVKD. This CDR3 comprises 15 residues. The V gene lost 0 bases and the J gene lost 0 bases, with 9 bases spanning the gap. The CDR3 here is CAISESDNFSYEQYF. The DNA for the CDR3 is TGTGCCATCAGTGAGTCGGATAACTTCTCCTACGAGCAGTACTTC.